One and the same sample provided the 27 T cell receptor beta chains below, sequenced in a study of blood T cell repertoires in COVID-19. TCRdb's copy holds only in-frame clones and misses some; the assay was immunoSEQ multiplex PCR. The sample lists 300,000 to 450,000 clones, more than 85% occurring once. The specimen was PBMCs or T cells enriched from blood (not recorded which). These receptors were taken from a woman aged 25-40 years who had recovered from COVID-19.

This chain uses TRBV5-5 with TRBJ1-5; the D is unclear. V lost 1 base to trimming and J lost 7 bases, with 9 bases between them. Germline values: CDR1 SGHKS, CDR2 YYEKEE (reference sequence). The CDR3 has 13 amino acids. The CDR3 here is CASSLNSGQPQHF. CDR3 sequence (DNA): TGTGCCAGCAGCTTGAATTCTGGCCAGCCCCAGCATTTT.

The rearrangement joins TRBV30 to TRBJ2-7, with D possibly matching TRBD2 (6 bases). This CDR3 has 14 amino acids. The V gene lost 2 bases and the J gene lost 0 bases, with 11 bases spanning the gap. Germline-derived CDR1 and CDR2 are GTSNPN and SVGIG (reference sequence). CDR3 sequence reads: CAWSSGGSSYEQYF. The CDR3, as DNA: TGTGCCTGGAGTAGTGGGGGGAGCTCCTACGAGCAGTACTTC.

This chain connects TRBV4-3 to TRBJ1-2; 7 bases align to TRBD1. The CDR3 covers 13 residues. V lost 5 bases to trimming and J lost 2 bases; unmatched junction nucleotides: 2. Germline V gene data show CDR1 as LGHNA and CDR2 as YSLEER. The CDR3, as DNA: TGCGCCAGCAGCACGGGACAGAACTATGGCTACACCTTC. It encodes CASSTGQNYGYTF.

CDR3 coding DNA: TGTGCCAGCAGCTTAGCCCTACTAGCGGGGGCCAGCTCCTACGAGCAGTACTTC. Its translation: CASSLALLAGASSYEQYF. The chain recombines TRBV13 with TRBJ2-7; TRBD2 matches at 11 bases. The germline CDR1 and CDR2 sequences are PRHDT and FYEKMQ (reference sequence). Trimming took 1 base from V and 0 from J; bases not matched to a gene: 8. The CDR3 consists of 18 residues.

This sequence joins TRBV12-3 or TRBV12-4 and TRBJ2-2, with D uncertain. The CDR3 extends over 11 amino acids. Trimming removed 6 bases at V and 7 bases at J, with 6 bases between. This CDR3 reads CASSHSGELFF. CDR3 DNA: TGTGCCAGCAGCCACAGCGGGGAGCTGTTTTTT.

The chain recombines TRBV18 with TRBJ2-1; D may be TRBD2 (5 bases). Germline CDR1 and CDR2: KGHSH and LQKENI. V lost 4 bases and J 7 bases, leaving 11 bases between the germline ends. This CDR3 is 13 amino acids long. The CDR3 DNA reads as TGTGCCAGCTCACTCACGACGGGGAATGAGCAGTTCTTC. It translates to CASSLTTGNEQFF.

This clone was recorded once. J is TRBJ2-5 and V is TRBV24-1, with 8 nucleotides matching TRBD2. The germline V gene has CDR1 KGHDR and CDR2 SFDVKD. This CDR3 is built from 13 residues. V trimming: 5 bases; J trimming: 2 bases; junction bases outside the gene matches: 0. The CDR3 DNA follows: TGTGCCACCAGTGCGGGGGGGCAAGAGACCCAGTACTTC. The encoded protein is CATSAGGQETQYF.

The chain joins TRBV6-5 to TRBJ2-1; tentatively, D is TRBD1 (6 bases). CDR3 size: 14 residues. The germline V gene encodes CDR1 MNHEY and CDR2 SVGAGI. The germline V and J ends were trimmed by 7 bases and 9 bases, with 19 bases remaining between them. This chain's CDR3 is CASTPGHSWGEQFF. In nucleotides, the CDR3 is TGTGCCAGCACACCGGGACACAGTTGGGGTGAGCAGTTCTTC.

This CDR3 reads CASSLPGTSESYNEQFF. For the CDR3, the DNA is TGTGCCAGCAGCTTACCTGGGACTAGCGAGTCCTACAATGAGCAGTTCTTC. The chain uses TRBV5-4 and TRBJ2-1; 10 bases map to TRBD2. The ends lost 2 bases at V and 1 base at J; junction bases unmatched: 6. This CDR3 region has 17 residues. Germline loops: CDR1 SGHNT, CDR2 YYREEE (reference sequence).

This sequence joins TRBV25-1 and TRBJ2-1, with 9 positions matching TRBD2. The V and J ends lost 4 bases and 4 bases, in that order; junction bases with no gene match: 11. Germline CDR1 is MGHDK and CDR2 is SYGVNS. This CDR3 contains 17 residues. The CDR3 loop reads CASSGDGRSGGYNEQFF. Written as DNA, the CDR3 is TGTGCCAGCAGTGGGGATGGGAGAAGCGGGGGGTACAATGAGCAGTTCTTC.

The sample holds one count of this clone. This chain links TRBV7-9 with TRBJ1-1; the D gene is possibly TRBD1 (6 bases). The CDR3 runs to 12 residues. With 5 bases removed from V and 11 bases from J, the gap between germline ends came to 15 bases. CDR1 is SEHNR, CDR2 FQNEAQ, per germline (reference sequence). DNA for the CDR3: TGTGCCAGCAGCGGCGGGGGCGGGGGGGCTTTCTTT. This codes for CASSGGGGGAFF.

The chain has TRBV6-5 and TRBJ1-5; D remains unclear. CDR1 is MNHEY and CDR2 is SVGAGI in the germline V gene. V lost 8 bases and J 4 bases, leaving 6 bases between the germline ends. The CDR3 contains 11 residues. The CDR3 DNA reads TGTGCCAGCGGGCCAAATCAGCCCCAGCATTTT. It is translated as CASGPNQPQHF.

V and J are TRBV19 and TRBJ2-4, with D tentatively TRBD1 (6 bases). CDR1 is LNHDA, CDR2 SQIVND, per germline (reference sequence). The CDR3 extends over 17 amino acids. The ends were cut back, 8 bases at V and 0 bases at J, with 20 bases in the middle. The CDR3 protein is CASGATGRGGAKNIQYF. DNA for the CDR3: TGTGCCAGTGGGGCTACAGGGCGCGGTGGAGCCAAAAACATTCAGTACTTC.

As DNA, the CDR3 is TGCGCCAGCAGCTTGGAGGGAGGCGCCTATGGCTACACCTTC. Protein product: CASSLEGGAYGYTF. The chain couples TRBV5-1 to TRBJ1-2, with unresolved D. Germline assignment: CDR1 SGHRS and CDR2 YFSETQ. V shed 0 bases and J shed 4 bases, with 10 bases lying between them. This CDR3 contains 14 residues.

The gene calls are TRBV3-1 (or the pseudogene TRBV3-2) and TRBJ1-5, with D possibly matching TRBD1 (6 bases). V was trimmed by 0 bases and J by 8 bases, leaving 26 bases between them. The germline V gene has CDR1 LGHDT and CDR2 YNNKEL (reference sequence). The CDR3 is 19 residues long. CDR3 coding DNA: TGTGCCAGCAGCCAAGATGACTGTTCGGGAGGGAACAGGGAGAAGCCCCAGCATTTT. Encoded protein: CASSQDDCSGGNREKPQHF.

This clone appeared a single time. The chain recombines TRBV3-1 (or the pseudogene TRBV3-2) with TRBJ1-6, with D possibly being TRBD1 (6 bases). Germline loops: CDR1 LGHDT, CDR2 YNNKEL (reference sequence). Trimming stripped 4 bases from V and 10 bases from J, with 20 bases between. The CDR3 runs 16 residues. The CDR3 nucleotides are TGTGCCAGCAGCCCTTTGGACCGAAGAAGGGGGTCACCCCTCCACTTT. It yields the protein CASSPLDRRRGSPLHF.

The rearrangement joins TRBV21-1 to TRBJ1-4; the DNA was not used to check the table's D call, TRBD1. TRBV21-1 counts as a pseudogene. This CDR3 region has 16 residues. The CDR3: CASSKTITGLNEKLFF. DNA of the CDR3: TGTGCCAGCAGCAAAACGATAACAGGGCTTAATGAAAAACTGTTTTTT.

Remarks on this clone: Other DNA variants within this sample encode the same CDR3. The chain joins TRBV3-1 (or the pseudogene TRBV3-2) to TRBJ2-3, with 12 bases fitting TRBD2. Losses at the gene ends were 4 bases for V and 0 bases for J; bases not matched to a gene: 2. This CDR3 spans 16 amino acids. Germline CDR1 is LGHDT and CDR2 is YNNKEL (reference sequence). Here the CDR3 reads CASSPLAGGSTDTQYF. The DNA for the CDR3 is TGTGCCAGCAGCCCGCTAGCGGGGGGGAGCACAGATACGCAGTATTTT.

The chain joins TRBV2 to TRBJ1-6; 7 nucleotides line up with TRBD1. Germline V gene sequence: CDR1 SNHLY, CDR2 FYNNEI. Unmatched junction bases numbered 8, after V lost 8 bases and J lost 7 bases. The CDR3 sequence is 14 residues long. CDR3: CASLHRGRNSPLHF. The CDR3 DNA sequence: TGTGCCAGCTTACACAGGGGCCGGAATTCACCCCTCCACTTT.

V and J are TRBV9 and TRBJ1-6, with D hard to call. Germline V gene sequence: CDR1 SGDLS, CDR2 YYNGEE. The CDR3 runs to 15 residues. V lost 0 bases and J 3 bases, leaving 7 bases between the germline ends. CDR3 residues: CASSVGGNYNSPLHF. CDR3 nucleotides: TGTGCCAGCAGCGTAGGCGGGAACTATAATTCACCCCTCCACTTT.

The chain has TRBV11-1 and TRBJ1-2; D is undetermined. CDR1 SGHAT and CDR2 FQDESV come from the germline V gene (reference sequence). V shed 0 bases and J shed 2 bases, with 7 bases lying between them. This CDR3 contains 14 residues. For the CDR3, the DNA is TGTGCCAGCAGCTTAGCGCACGGGAACTATGGCTACACCTTC. Residues: CASSLAHGNYGYTF.

Concerning this clone itself: In the same sample, other DNA sequences code for this CDR3. The chain uses TRBV15 and TRBJ1-2, with 9 bases identical to TRBD1. Germline V CDR1 and CDR2: LNHNV, YYDKDF (reference sequence). Unmatched junction bases numbered 2, after V lost 1 base and J lost 2 bases. This CDR3 spans 15 amino acids. In DNA form, the CDR3 reads TGTGCCACCAGCAGAGGGGGACAGGGAAACTATGGCTACACCTTC. Its protein product is CATSRGGQGNYGYTF.

The chain couples TRBV25-1 to TRBJ1-2, with 9 bases lining up with TRBD1. The germline CDR1 and CDR2 sequences are MGHDK and SYGVNS. The CDR3 loop spans 15 amino acids. J was trimmed by 4 bases and V by 5 bases; bases with no gene match: 8. The CDR3 DNA is TGTGCCAGCAGTTGGGGGGACAGGGATTCCTATGGCTACACCTTC. It specifies CASSWGDRDSYGYTF.

This chain joins TRBV19 and TRBJ1-3; tentatively, D is TRBD1 (5 bases). The CDR3 has 17 residues. The V and J ends lost 5 bases and 1 base respectively, with 18 bases between them. Germline lookup yields CDR1 LNHDA and CDR2 SQIVND (reference sequence). CDR3 sequence reads: CASSLFVAGQSGNTIYF. Here the CDR3 DNA reads TGTGCCAGTAGTCTGTTTGTGGCAGGACAATCTGGAAACACCATATATTTT.

The chain combines TRBV2 with TRBJ2-6; TRBD2 matches at 8 bases. CDR1 and CDR2 from the germline V gene are SNHLY and FYNNEI. CDR3 size: 15 residues. V lost 6 bases, J lost 2 bases, and 3 bases stayed unmatched. The CDR3 nucleotides read TGTGCCAGCAGGCTCGGGGGGGCTGGGGCCAACGTCCTGACTTTC. Its translation is CASRLGGAGANVLTF.

J is TRBJ2-1 and V is TRBV10-1; 10 bases match TRBD2. Looked up from germline, CDR1 is WNHNN and CDR2 is SYGVQD (reference sequence). The CDR3 is 17 amino acids. With V trimmed by 5 bases and J by 8 bases, 15 bases remained unmatched. The CDR3 sequence is CASSTSSGGSRGDEQFF. The CDR3 DNA sequence: TGCGCCAGCAGTACGTCTAGCGGGGGAAGCCGGGGGGATGAGCAGTTCTTC.

This clone was detected only a few times. J is TRBJ1-6 and V is TRBV19; D is undetermined. The germline CDR1 and CDR2 sequences are LNHDA and SQIVND (reference sequence). V lost 10 bases and J lost 10, with 23 bases in between. This CDR3 has 15 amino acids. The chain's CDR3 is CATSSGPFGNSPLHF. In DNA, the CDR3 is TGTGCCACCAGTAGTGGCCCCTTCGGGAACTCACCCCTCCACTTT.